In this sample, the clone carrying this T cell receptor beta chain turned up once. Its antigen is not identified. The data belong to a study of T cell responses to AZD1222 COVID-19 vaccine. Study results and limitations: Scientists sampled the repertoires only once the peak T cell response had passed. The sample set comprised mostly white British donors with more females, and clonal diversity was possibly underestimated.

The repertoire was sequenced with immunoSEQ multiplex PCR; TCRdb's copy has only in-frame clones and lacks some. The data hold approximately 150,000 clones, with 75% to 95% observed a single time. Per germline, CDR1 SGHTA and CDR2 FQGNSA. CDR3 length: 14 amino acids. The J segment lost 8 bases and the V segment lost 6 bases, leaving 8 bases of the junction unmatched. Sequencing was performed on peripheral blood, taken 28 days after the second dose of the MenACWY control vaccine. This clonotype originated in an adult who received the MenACWY meningococcal vaccine as a control. This rearrangement joins TRBV7-2 to TRBJ2-1; TRBD2 aligns across 9 bases. CDR3 DNA sequence: TGTGCCAGCAGTCAGCGGGGGGCCGGGGATGAGCAGTTCTTC. Translated: CASSQRGAGDEQFF.